The 3 T cell receptor beta chains in this list originate from one sample, sequenced in a study of vaccination effects on CD4 cells after COVID-19. Antigen-specific CD4+ T cell clonotypes were called by their expansion after viral peptide-pool culture in ViraFEST. The culture ran for 10 days before CD4+ T cells were isolated. Negative nucleocapsid antibody tests before and after vaccination confirmed no previous SARS-CoV-2 infection. Clones were read by immunoSEQ multiplex PCR, and TCRdb kept only the in-frame ones, dropping some. Of fewer than 40,000 clones listed, roughly 70% are singletons. No antigen is known for these receptors. Here the sequenced sample was CD4+ T cells from PBMCs cultured with SARS-CoV-2 spike peptides, taken before COVID-19 vaccination. Source of these receptors: a human donor who received a COVID-19 vaccine.

V is TRBV4-2 and J is TRBJ2-7; tentative D call: TRBD2 (6 bases). CDR3 length: 16 residues. V was shortened by 0 bases and J by 3 bases, with 15 bases between the two germline ends. Germline V lookup: CDR1 LGHNA, CDR2 YNFKEQ. The CDR3 coding sequence is TGTGCCAGCAGCCAAGAAGGGAGCGGGCTAGTCTACGAGCAGTACTTC. Its protein product is CASSQEGSGLVYEQYF.

The J gene is TRBJ1-5, the V gene TRBV6-5, with TRBD1 as a possible D gene (5 bases). The ends were cut back, 6 bases at V and 3 bases at J, with 15 bases in the middle. Germline assignment: CDR1 MNHEY and CDR2 SVGAGI. The CDR3 sequence is 15 residues long. The DNA of the CDR3 is TGTGCCAGCAGCCTAAGTTGGGGCAACAATCAGCCCCAGCATTTT. It yields the protein CASSLSWGNNQPQHF.

The V gene is TRBV2, the J gene TRBJ2-7; D ambiguous. Germline lookup yields CDR1 SNHLY and CDR2 FYNNEI. The CDR3 is 12 amino acids. Deletions cut 6 bases from V and 0 bases from J, with 6 bases between. Here the CDR3 DNA reads TGTGCCAGCAGCGAGAGCTCCTACGAGCAGTACTTC. Protein product: CASSESSYEQYF.